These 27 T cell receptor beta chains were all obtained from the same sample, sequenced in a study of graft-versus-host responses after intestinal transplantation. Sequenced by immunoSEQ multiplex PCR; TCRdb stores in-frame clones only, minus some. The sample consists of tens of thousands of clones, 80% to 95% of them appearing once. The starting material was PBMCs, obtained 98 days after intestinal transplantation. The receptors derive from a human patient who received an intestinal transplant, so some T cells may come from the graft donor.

CDR3 loop: CASKGRNVWQFF. The DNA of the CDR3 is TGCGCCAGCAAGGGACGGAACGTCTGGCAGTTCTTC. The chain links TRBV10-2 to TRBJ2-1, with D perhaps TRBD1 or TRBD2 (5 bases each). CDR1 is WSHSY, CDR2 SAAADI, per germline. V was clipped by 7 bases and J by 12 bases, with 16 bases between them. The CDR3 totals 12 residues.

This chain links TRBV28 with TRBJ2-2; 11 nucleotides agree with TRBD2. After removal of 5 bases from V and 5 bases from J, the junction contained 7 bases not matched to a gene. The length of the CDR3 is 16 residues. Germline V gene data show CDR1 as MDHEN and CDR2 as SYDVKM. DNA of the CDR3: TGTGCCAGCAGTGTAAAACTAGCGGGAGCAACCGGGGAGCTGTTTTTT. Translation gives CASSVKLAGATGELFF.

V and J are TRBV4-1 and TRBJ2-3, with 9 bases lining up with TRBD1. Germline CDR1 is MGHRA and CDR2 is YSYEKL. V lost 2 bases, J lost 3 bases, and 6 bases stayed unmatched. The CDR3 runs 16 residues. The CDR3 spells CASSQLGQGGTDTQYF. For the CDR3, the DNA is TGCGCCAGCAGCCAACTGGGACAGGGTGGGACAGATACGCAGTATTTT.

CDR3 in amino acids: CASSVDSTDTQYF. In DNA form, the CDR3 reads TGTGCCAGCAGCGTAGATAGCACAGATACGCAGTATTTT. The chain joins TRBV9 to TRBJ2-3; no definite D call. The V gene's germline CDR1 is SGDLS and CDR2 YYNGEE. The CDR3 is 13 amino acids. The ends were cut back, 0 bases at V and 0 bases at J, with 2 bases in the middle.

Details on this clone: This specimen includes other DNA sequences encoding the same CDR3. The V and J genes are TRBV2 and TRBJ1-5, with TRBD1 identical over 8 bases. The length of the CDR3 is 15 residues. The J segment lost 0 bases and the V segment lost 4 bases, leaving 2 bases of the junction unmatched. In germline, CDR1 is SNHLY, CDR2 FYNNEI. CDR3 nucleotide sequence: TGTGCCAGCAGTGGGACAGGGAATAGCAATCAGCCCCAGCATTTT. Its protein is CASSGTGNSNQPQHF.

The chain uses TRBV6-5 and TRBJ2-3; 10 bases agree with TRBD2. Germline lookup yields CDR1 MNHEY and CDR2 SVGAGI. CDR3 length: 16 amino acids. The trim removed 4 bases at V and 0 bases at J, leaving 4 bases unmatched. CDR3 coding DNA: TGTGCCAGCAGTTCCGGGACTAGCGTTAGCACAGATACGCAGTATTTT. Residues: CASSSGTSVSTDTQYF.

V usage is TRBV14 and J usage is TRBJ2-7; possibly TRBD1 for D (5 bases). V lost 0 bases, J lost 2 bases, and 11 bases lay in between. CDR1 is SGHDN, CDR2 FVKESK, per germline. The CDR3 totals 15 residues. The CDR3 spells CASSQDVKGTYEQYF. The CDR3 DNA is TGTGCCAGCAGCCAAGATGTAAAGGGGACCTACGAGCAGTACTTC.

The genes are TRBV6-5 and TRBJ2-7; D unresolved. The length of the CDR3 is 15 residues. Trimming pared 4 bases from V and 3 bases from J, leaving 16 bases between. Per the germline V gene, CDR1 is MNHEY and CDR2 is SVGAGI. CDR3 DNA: TGTGCCAGCAGTTCCCTAGACGGGTACCTCTACGAGCAGTACTTC. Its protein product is CASSSLDGYLYEQYF.

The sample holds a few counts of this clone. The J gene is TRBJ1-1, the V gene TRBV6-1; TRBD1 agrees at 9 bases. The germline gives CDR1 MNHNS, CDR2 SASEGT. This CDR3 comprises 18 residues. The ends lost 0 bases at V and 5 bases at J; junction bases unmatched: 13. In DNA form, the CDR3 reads TGTGCCAGCAGTGAAGCGTTTGGAACAGGGGGCCCTCGAACTGAAGCTTTCTTT. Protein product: CASSEAFGTGGPRTEAFF.

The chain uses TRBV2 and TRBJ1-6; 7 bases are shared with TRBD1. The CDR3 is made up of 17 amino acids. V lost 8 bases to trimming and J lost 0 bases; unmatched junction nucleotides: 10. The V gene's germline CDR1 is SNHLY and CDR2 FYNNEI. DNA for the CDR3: TGTGCCAGCCAGGGGGGAAAGGGCCTCTCCTATAATTCACCCCTCCACTTT. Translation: CASQGGKGLSYNSPLHF. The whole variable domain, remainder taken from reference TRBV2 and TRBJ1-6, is EPEVTQTPSHQVTQMGQEVILRCVPISNHLYFYWYRQILGQKVEFLVSFYNNEISEKSEIFDDQFSVERPDGSNFTLKIRSTKLEDSAMYFCASQGGKGLSYNSPLHFGNGTRLTVT.

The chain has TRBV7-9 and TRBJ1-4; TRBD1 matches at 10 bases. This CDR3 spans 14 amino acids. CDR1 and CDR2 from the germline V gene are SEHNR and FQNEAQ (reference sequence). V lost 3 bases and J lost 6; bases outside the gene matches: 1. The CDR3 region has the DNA TGTGCCAGCAGCTTCGGGACAGGGGATGAAAAACTGTTTTTT. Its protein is CASSFGTGDEKLFF.

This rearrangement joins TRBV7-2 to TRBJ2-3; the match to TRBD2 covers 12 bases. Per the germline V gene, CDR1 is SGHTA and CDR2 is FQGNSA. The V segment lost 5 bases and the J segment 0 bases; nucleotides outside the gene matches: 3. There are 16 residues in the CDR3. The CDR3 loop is CASSQGLAGSTDTQYF. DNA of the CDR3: TGTGCCAGCAGCCAGGGACTAGCGGGTAGCACAGATACGCAGTATTTT.

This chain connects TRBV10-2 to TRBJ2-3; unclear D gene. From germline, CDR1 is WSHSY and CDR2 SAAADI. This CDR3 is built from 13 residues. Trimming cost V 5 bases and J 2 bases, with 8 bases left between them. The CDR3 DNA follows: TGCGCCAGCAGTCTTCTTCACACAGATACGCAGTATTTT. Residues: CASSLLHTDTQYF.

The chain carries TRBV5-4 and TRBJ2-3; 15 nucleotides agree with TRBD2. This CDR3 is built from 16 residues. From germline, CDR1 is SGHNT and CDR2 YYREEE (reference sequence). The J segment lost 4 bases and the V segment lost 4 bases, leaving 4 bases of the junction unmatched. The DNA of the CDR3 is TGTGCCAGCAGCATAGGACTAGCGGGGGGGGCAGATACGCAGTATTTT. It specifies CASSIGLAGGADTQYF.

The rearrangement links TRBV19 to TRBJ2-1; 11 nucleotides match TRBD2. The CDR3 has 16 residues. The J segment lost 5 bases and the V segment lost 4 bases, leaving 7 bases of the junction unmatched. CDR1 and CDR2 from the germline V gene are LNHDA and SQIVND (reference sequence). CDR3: CASSTSLAGVHNEQFF. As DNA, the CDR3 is TGTGCCAGTAGTACATCACTAGCGGGAGTCCACAATGAGCAGTTCTTC. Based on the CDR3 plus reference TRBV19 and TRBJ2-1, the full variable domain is DGGITQSPKYLFRKEGQNVTLSCEQNLNHDAMYWYRQDPGQGLRLIYYSQIVNDFQKGDIAEGYSVSREKKESFPLTVTSAQKNPTAFYLCASSTSLAGVHNEQFFGPGTRLTVL.

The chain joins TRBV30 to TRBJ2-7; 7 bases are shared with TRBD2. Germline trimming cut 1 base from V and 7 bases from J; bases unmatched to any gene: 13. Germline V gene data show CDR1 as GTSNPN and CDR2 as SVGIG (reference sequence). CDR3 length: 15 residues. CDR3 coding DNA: TGTGCCTGGAGTGACCCTGGACTAGGGTATCCAGAGCAGTACTTC. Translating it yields CAWSDPGLGYPEQYF.

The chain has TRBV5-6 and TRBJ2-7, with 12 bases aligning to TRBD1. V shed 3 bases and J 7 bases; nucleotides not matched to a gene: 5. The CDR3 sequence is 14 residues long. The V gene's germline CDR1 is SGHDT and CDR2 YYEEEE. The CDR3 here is CASSWGQGAQEQYF. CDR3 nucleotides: TGTGCCAGCAGCTGGGGACAGGGGGCTCAGGAGCAGTACTTC.

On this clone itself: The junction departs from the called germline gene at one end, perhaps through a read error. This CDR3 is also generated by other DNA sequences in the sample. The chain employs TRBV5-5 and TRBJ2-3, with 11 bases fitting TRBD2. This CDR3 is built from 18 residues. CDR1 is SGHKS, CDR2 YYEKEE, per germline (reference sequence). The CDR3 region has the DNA TGCGCCAGCAGCTCCGGACTAGCGGGTGGGTCGATCACAGATACGCAGTATTTT. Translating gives CASSSGLAGGSITDTQYF.

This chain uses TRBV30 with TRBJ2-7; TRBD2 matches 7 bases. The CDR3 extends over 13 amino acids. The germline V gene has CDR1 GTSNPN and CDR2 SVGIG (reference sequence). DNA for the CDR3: TGTGCTGTTGATTGGACTAGGTCCTACGAGCAGTACTTC. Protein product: CAVDWTRSYEQYF.

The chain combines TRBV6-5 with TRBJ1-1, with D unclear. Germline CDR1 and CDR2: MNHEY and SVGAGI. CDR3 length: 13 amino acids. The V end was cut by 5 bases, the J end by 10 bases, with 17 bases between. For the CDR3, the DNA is TGTGCCAGCAGTGAAGTTGACGAGGTGGGAGCTTTCTTT. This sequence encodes CASSEVDEVGAFF.

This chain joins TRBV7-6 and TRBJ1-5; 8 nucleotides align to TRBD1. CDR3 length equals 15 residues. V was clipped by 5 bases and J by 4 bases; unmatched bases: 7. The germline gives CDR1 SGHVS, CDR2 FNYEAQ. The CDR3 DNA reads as TGTGCCAGCAGCCCCCTAACAGGGGGAAATCAGCCCCAGCATTTT. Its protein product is CASSPLTGGNQPQHF.

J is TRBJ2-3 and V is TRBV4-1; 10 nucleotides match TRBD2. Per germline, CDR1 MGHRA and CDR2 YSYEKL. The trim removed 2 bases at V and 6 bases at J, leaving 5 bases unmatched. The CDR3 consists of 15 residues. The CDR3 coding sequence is TGCGCCAGCAGCCAACCAGCGGGGGGGCCTGATACGCAGTATTTT. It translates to CASSQPAGGPDTQYF.

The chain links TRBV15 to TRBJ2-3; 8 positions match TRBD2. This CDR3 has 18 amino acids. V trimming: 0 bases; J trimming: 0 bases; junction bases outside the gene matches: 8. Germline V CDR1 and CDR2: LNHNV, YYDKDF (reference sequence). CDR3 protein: CATSRDRGGKGSTDTQYF. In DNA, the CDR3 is TGTGCCACCAGCAGAGATCGGGGGGGGAAAGGTAGCACAGATACGCAGTATTTT.

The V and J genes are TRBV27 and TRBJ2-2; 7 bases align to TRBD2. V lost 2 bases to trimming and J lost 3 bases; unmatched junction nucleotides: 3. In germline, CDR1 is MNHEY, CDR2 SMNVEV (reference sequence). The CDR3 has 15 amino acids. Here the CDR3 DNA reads TGTGCCAGCAGTTTAAGTCTAGCGGACACCGGGGAGCTGTTTTTT. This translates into CASSLSLADTGELFF.

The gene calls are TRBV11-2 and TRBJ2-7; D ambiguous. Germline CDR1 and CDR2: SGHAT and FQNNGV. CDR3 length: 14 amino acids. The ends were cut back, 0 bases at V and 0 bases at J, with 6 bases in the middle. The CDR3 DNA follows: TGTGCCAGCAGCTTAGAAGTTTCCTCCTACGAGCAGTACTTC. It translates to CASSLEVSSYEQYF.

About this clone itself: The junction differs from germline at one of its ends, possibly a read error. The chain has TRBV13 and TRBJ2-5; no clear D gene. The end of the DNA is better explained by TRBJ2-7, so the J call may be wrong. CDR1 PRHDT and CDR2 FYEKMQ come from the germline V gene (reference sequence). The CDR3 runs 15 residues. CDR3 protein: CASGLARQSPYEQYF. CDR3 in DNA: TGTGCCAGCGGCTTAGCCAGGCAGAGTCCCTACGAGCAGTACTTC.

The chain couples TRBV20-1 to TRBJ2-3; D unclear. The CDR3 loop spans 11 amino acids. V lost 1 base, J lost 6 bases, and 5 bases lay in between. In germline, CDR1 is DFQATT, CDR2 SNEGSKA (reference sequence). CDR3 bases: TGCAGTGCTAGAGTTGGCGATACGCAGTATTTT. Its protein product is CSARVGDTQYF.